Listed here is a single T cell receptor beta chain. Its matching antigen is unknown. The sample is drawn from a study of T cell responses to AZD1222 COVID-19 vaccine. The overall study: Second doses that came at about 4 or about 12 weeks were put together.

Only in-frame clones appear in the TCRdb table, and some are missing; sequencing was by immunoSEQ multiplex PCR. The sample consists of about 160,000 clones, about 95% of them appearing once. General study findings and limits: Just 5 to 7 people given AZD1222 tested seropositive at baseline.

This clonotype originated in an adult in good health. The input for sequencing was peripheral blood, taken on day 0 of AZD1222 vaccination.

In DNA form, the CDR3 reads TGCGCCAGCAGCGGGGGGACAGGTTACGGAAACACCATATATTTT. Amino acids: CASSGGTGYGNTIYF. This chain uses TRBV5-1 with TRBJ1-3, with TRBD1 matching 8 bases. The CDR3 runs to 15 residues. Germline CDR1 and CDR2: SGHRS and YFSETQ. The V and J ends lost 4 bases and 4 bases, in that order; junction bases with no gene match: 7.